The subject of this entry is one TCR beta chain. This clone appeared once. Its antigen is not yet known. No much larger clone is present one base from it, and per-base qualities are unavailable. Cut back by 5 bases and 6 bases, the V and J ends lie 13 bases apart. As encoded in the germline V gene, CDR1 is SGHVS while CDR2 is FQNEAQ. Inclusive of the bounding cysteine and phenylalanine, the CDR3 is 14 residues long. Of all the DNA, just the CDR3 is kept, 42 bases in frame from base 1. TCRbeta CDR3 regions were amplified from genomic DNA using the immunoSEQ Assay, a bias-controlled multiplex PCR. In the authors' own workflow: The number of nucleated cells in each sample was estimated by amplification of reference gene primers within the assay. To quantify the absolute abundance of each unique TCRbeta CDR3 rearrangement, sequence reads were collapsed and filtered. For each sample, productive Simpson clonality was calculated as the square root of Simpson's diversity index across productive rearrangements. The immuneACCESS repertoire file appears here via TCRdb, limited to in-frame rearrangements. These files lack a portion of the clones; in checked studies, under half of the deficit traces to unresolved V genes, and the cause of the others is not known. The V and J calls and the clone size are those of that table, but D and trimming were determined from the DNA. This sample gives about 500,000 clones in total; about 88% of them show up just once. The top ten clonotypes cover 0.9% of the sample.

One collaborating source in Seattle enrolled patients during active infection and followed them longitudinally through the course of disease. Each collaborating institution followed its own protocols to collect whole blood in K2EDTA tubes. For TCRbeta analysis, collaborators shipped samples in one of three forms: frozen whole blood, isolated PBMCs, or DNA extracted from either of those sample types. These data originate in a study of blood T cell repertoires in COVID-19 (dated by TCRdb to 2018 to 2020). Concerning the study at large: The collaborator samples originated in the United States, Italy and Spain and spanned the acute and convalescent phases of COVID-19. Where available, HLA class I and class II types were taken from metadata supplied by the sample provider and were not determined by assay-based typing. The prospective study material was composed of cDNA or gDNA derived from T cells, B-cell-depleted T cells, or PBMCs. The sample metadata nearly always contained a de-identified subject ID, COVID-19 status, age in years and sex. Subjects who had been exposed to COVID-19, were actively infected with it, or had recovered from it provided the deeply sampled blood TCRbeta repertoires that made up the dataset. The repertoires were made available in a free public database intended to serve as a resource for research on the immune response to SARS-CoV-2. The samples were drawn from the first 160 participants of the ongoing ImmuneRACE study and from more than 1,000 subjects provided by 6 global collaborators. Study-wide findings and limitations: The quantity of clinical and demographic metadata differed by source and by participant and was supplied without curation.

The sample comprised peripheral blood. The sequence joins TRBV7-8 to TRBJ2-2, with no confidently assigned D gene. This receptor was obtained from a man aged 18 to 29 with COVID-19, enrolled during active disease. CDR3 protein: CASSQVVVAGELFF. The nucleotide sequence is given as TGTGCCAGCAGCCAAGTAGTAGTCGCCGGGGAGCTGTTTTTT.